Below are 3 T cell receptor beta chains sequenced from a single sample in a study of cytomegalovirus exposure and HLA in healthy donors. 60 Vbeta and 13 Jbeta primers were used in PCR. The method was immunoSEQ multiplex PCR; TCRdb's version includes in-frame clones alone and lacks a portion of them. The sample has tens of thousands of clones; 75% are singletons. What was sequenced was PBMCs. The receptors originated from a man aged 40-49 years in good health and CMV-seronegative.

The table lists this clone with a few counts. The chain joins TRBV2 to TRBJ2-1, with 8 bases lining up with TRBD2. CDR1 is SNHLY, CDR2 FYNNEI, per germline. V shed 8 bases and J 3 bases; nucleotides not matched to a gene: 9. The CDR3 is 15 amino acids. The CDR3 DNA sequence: TGTGCCAGCTCTTTAATAGCGGGGTACTACAATGAGCAGTTCTTC. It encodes CASSLIAGYYNEQFF.

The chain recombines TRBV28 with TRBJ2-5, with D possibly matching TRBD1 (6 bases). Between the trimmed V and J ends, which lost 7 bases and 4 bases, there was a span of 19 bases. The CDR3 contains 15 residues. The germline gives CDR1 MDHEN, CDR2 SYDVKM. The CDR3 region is CASTGHRGQRETQYF. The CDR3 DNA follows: TGTGCCAGCACCGGCCACCGAGGACAGCGAGAGACCCAGTACTTC.

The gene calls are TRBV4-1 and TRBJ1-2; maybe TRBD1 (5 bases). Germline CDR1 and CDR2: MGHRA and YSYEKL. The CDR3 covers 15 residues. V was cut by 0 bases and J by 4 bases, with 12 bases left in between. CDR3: CASSQEGAPGYGYTF. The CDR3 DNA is TGCGCCAGCAGCCAAGAAGGGGCGCCGGGCTATGGCTACACCTTC.